Shown below are 12 T cell receptor beta chains from a single sample sequenced in a study of T-cell memory formation after mild COVID-19. In TCRdb, the 5' RACE reads were re-called with MiXCR into one record per CDR3 protein. The sample has around 90,000 distinct CDR3 sequences; more than 12% are singletons. Source material: PBMCs or a T cell subset sorted from them (not recorded which). The receptors were gathered from a man between 18 and 29 years old who had mild COVID-19 (a few samples of this study predate the infection). Cell type and time point are not known.

The genes are TRBV29-1 and TRBJ1-4; 7 bases agree with TRBD1. Germline CDR1 reads SQVTM; CDR2 reads ANQGSEA. The CDR3 length is 14 residues. V dropped 7 bases and J dropped 7; count of bases not matched to a gene: 12. CDR3 residues: CSASSGGGAEKLFF. The CDR3, as DNA: TGCAGCGCCTCCTCAGGGGGGGGGGCTGAAAAACTGTTTTTT.

Only a few counts were recorded for this clonotype. This chain's CDR3 is CASSTRALNEQFF. The CDR3 bases are TGTGCCAGCAGCACCCGGGCCCTTAATGAGCAGTTCTTC. The J gene is TRBJ2-1, the V gene TRBV7-3; no reliable D call. V was clipped by 5 bases and J by 7 bases, with 12 bases between them. Germline lookup yields CDR1 SGHTA and CDR2 FQGTGA. The CDR3 has 13 residues.

As regards this clonotype: A read error may produce the germline difference seen at one junction end. The chain combines TRBV15 with TRBJ2-1; 9 nucleotides line up with TRBD1. Germline values: CDR1 LNHNV, CDR2 YYDKDF (reference sequence). The CDR3 is made up of 15 amino acids. CDR3 amino acids: CATSMDRGSYTEQFF. In DNA, the CDR3 is TGTGCCACCAGCATGGACAGGGGCTCCTACACTGAGCAGTTCTTC. Supplemented by reference TRBV15 and TRBJ2-1, the full variable domain reads DAMVIQNPRYQVTQFGKPVTLSCSQTLNHNVMYWYQQKSSQAPKLLFHYYDKDFNNEADTPDNFQSRRPNTSFCFLDIRSPGLGDTAMYLCATSMDRGSYTEQFFGPGTRLTVL.

This clonotype turned up a few times. The chain couples TRBV6-2 or TRBV6-3 to TRBJ2-2; the D gene is possibly TRBD2 (5 bases). Germline V gene data show CDR1 as MNHEY and CDR2 as SVGEGT. This CDR3 spans 14 amino acids. V shed 5 bases and J shed 1 base, with 8 bases lying between them. The chain's CDR3 is CASSKRQNTGELFF. In nucleotides, the CDR3 is TGTGCCAGCAGTAAGCGGCAGAACACCGGGGAGCTGTTTTTT.

This chain links TRBV11-2 with TRBJ2-3; 7 bases match TRBD2. Germline trimming cut 0 bases from V and 0 bases from J; bases unmatched to any gene: 6. This CDR3 is built from 17 residues. CDR1 and CDR2 (germline): SGHAT, FQNNGV. The DNA for the CDR3 is TGTGCCAGCAGCTTAGATCGGCTAGCGGAGAGCACAGATACGCAGTATTTT. Protein product: CASSLDRLAESTDTQYF.

This chain's CDR3 is CASTPKLGVNTEAFF. As DNA, the CDR3 is TGTGCCAGCACCCCCAAGTTAGGGGTCAACACTGAAGCTTTCTTT. The chain carries TRBV2 and TRBJ1-1, with a tentative D call TRBD1 (5 bases). The CDR3 spans 15 residues. CDR1 and CDR2 from the germline V gene are SNHLY and FYNNEI. The V gene lost 7 bases and the J gene lost 2 bases, with 17 bases spanning the gap.

The chain employs TRBV5-6 and TRBJ2-7, with 9 bases lining up with TRBD1. This CDR3 comprises 14 residues. J lost 6 bases, V lost 1 base, and 5 bases had no gene match. The germline CDR1 and CDR2 sequences are SGHDT and YYEEEE. The CDR3 is CASSLWTGVAEQYF. The CDR3 region has the DNA TGTGCCAGCAGCTTGTGGACAGGGGTTGCCGAGCAGTACTTC. The full variable domain, with the rest looked up from reference TRBV5-6 and TRBJ2-7, is DAGVTQSPTHLIKTRGQQVTLRCSPKSGHDTVSWYQQALGQGPQFIFQYYEEEERQRGNFPDRFSGHQFPNYSSELNVNALLLGDSALYLCASSLWTGVAEQYFGPGTRLTVT.

This rearrangement joins TRBV6-6 to TRBJ2-7; D may be TRBD1 (6 bases). CDR1 and CDR2 from the germline V gene are MNHNY and SVGAGI (reference sequence). The V gene lost 5 bases and the J gene lost 3 bases, with 14 bases spanning the gap. CDR3 size: 14 residues. As DNA, the CDR3 is TGTGCCAGCAGTGCCACGACAGGCCGCTACGAGCAGTACGTC. Amino acid sequence: CASSATTGRYEQYV.

V usage is TRBV9 and J usage is TRBJ2-3; no firm D call. Trimming stripped 0 bases from V and 3 bases from J, with 11 bases between. Germline CDR1 SGDLS, CDR2 YYNGEE. This CDR3 is 15 amino acids long. The CDR3 DNA reads TGTGCCAGCAGCGTAGAGGGATCACCGACAGATACGCAGTATTTT. Translation gives CASSVEGSPTDTQYF.

In this sample, this clonotype turned up many times. The chain carries TRBV12-3 or TRBV12-4 and TRBJ2-1, with D tentatively TRBD1 or TRBD2 (5 bases each). V lost 7 bases and J lost 8, with 21 bases in between. The CDR3 totals 15 residues. The CDR3 spells CASTPEGHRFDEQFF. The CDR3 coding sequence is TGTGCCAGCACCCCCGAGGGGCACCGCTTCGATGAGCAGTTCTTC.

Ten or more counts support this clonotype. The J gene is TRBJ2-5, the V gene TRBV7-2; 10 positions agree with TRBD1. Trimming at V came to 8 bases and at J to 4 bases, leaving 10 bases not matched to a gene. Germline CDR1 reads SGHTA; CDR2 reads FQGNSA. The CDR3 runs to 15 residues. The CDR3 sequence: CASGRGTGAIETQYF. CDR3 sequence (DNA): TGTGCCAGCGGGCGGGGGACAGGGGCAATAGAGACCCAGTACTTC.

V gene TRBV29-1 combines with J gene TRBJ2-5; D uncertain. Germline V gives CDR1 SQVTM, CDR2 ANQGSEA. The CDR3 length is 14 residues. The germline V and J ends were trimmed by 7 bases and 1 base, with 16 bases remaining between them. In nucleotides, the CDR3 is TGCAGCGCCATAGAGGCGGTACTCCAAGAGACCCAGTACTTC. This sequence encodes CSAIEAVLQETQYF.